This TCR beta chain was sequenced during a study of regulatory T cells in long-lasting Graves disease. This clonotype showed up just a few times. The CDR3 consists of 12 residues. Trimming took 8 bases from V and 4 from J, leaving 11 bases between them. Germline V gene lookup returns CDR1 MNHEY and CDR2 SVGEGT. Library construction for TCR beta used iRepertoire HTBI primers and Arm-PCR of CDR3 regions. One entry per CDR3 protein, called by TCRdb with MiXCR from the multiplex PCR reads. The sample lists over 300,000 distinct CDR3 sequences, about 19% seen once, with less than 30% in the top ten. Time point meaning: persistent/refractory GD, antithyroid drugs over 5 years with positive TRAb. The TCR library was prepared using RNA isolated from PBMCs.

The source was peripheral blood mononuclear cells (PBMCs), collected when the disease was refractory, from a patient treated with antithyroid drugs. The receptor's source is a female donor with Graves disease. This sequence joins TRBV6-2 or TRBV6-3 and TRBJ1-1, with unresolved D. CDR3 protein: CASEEKGTEAFF. For the CDR3, the DNA is TGTGCCAGCGAGGAAAAAGGCACTGAAGCTTTCTTT.